What follows is one T cell receptor beta chain and its context. The sample comes from a study of blood T cell repertoires in COVID-19. Per the original methods: For nucleated cells, counts were estimated from reference gene primer amplification. Profiling relied on immunoSEQ multiplex PCR, and the TCRdb table lists in-frame clones only, not all of them. D and trimming come from the DNA, and the V and J calls and clone size come from that table. This table holds about 81,000 clones, almost 90% found once. The CDR3 contains 12 residues. CDR1 is SNHLY, CDR2 FYNNEI, per germline. The germline V and J ends were trimmed by 9 bases and 8 bases, with 13 bases remaining between them.

V is TRBV2 and J is TRBJ1-4, with D tentatively TRBD1 (5 bases). The sequence came from a woman at least 80 years old with acute or convalescent COVID-19. Material: peripheral blood. The CDR3 spells CASMAGGEKLFF. CDR3 in DNA: TGTGCCAGTATGGCCGGGGGAGAAAAACTGTTTTTT.